Detailed here is one T cell receptor (beta chain). At one end, the junction sequence differs from germline, possibly due to a read error. Total RNA (approximately 0.5 ug) served as template for TCR beta cDNA synthesis primed by a constant-region primer. Slightly modified ARM-PCR with three nested multiplex PCR rounds yielded TCR beta libraries. Researchers ran the first two PCR rounds for about 11 cycles each with TRBV1-TRBV30 forward primers and a C-beta reverse primer. TCRdb reanalysed the multiplex PCR reads using MiXCR and keeps one entry per CDR3 protein. The sample lists 300,000 to 350,000 distinct CDR3 sequences, approximately 65% occurring once. This CDR3 region has 17 residues. The V gene's germline CDR1 is SGHAT and CDR2 FQNNGV. These data come from a study of tumor-infiltrating lymphocytes in primary liver carcinoma. Researchers drew blood RNA from unsorted whole blood and extracted germline DNA as well.

The chain links TRBV11-2 to TRBJ2-5, with a tentative D call TRBD1 (7 bases). This clonotype was sampled from a man aged 35 to 55 with primary liver carcinoma and hepatitis B virus infection. Source material: peripheral blood. The CDR3 region is CASSLRGRQGGLETHYF. CDR3 sequence (DNA): TGTGCCAGCAGCCTCCGAGGACGGCAGGGGGGCCTAGAGACCCATTACTTC.